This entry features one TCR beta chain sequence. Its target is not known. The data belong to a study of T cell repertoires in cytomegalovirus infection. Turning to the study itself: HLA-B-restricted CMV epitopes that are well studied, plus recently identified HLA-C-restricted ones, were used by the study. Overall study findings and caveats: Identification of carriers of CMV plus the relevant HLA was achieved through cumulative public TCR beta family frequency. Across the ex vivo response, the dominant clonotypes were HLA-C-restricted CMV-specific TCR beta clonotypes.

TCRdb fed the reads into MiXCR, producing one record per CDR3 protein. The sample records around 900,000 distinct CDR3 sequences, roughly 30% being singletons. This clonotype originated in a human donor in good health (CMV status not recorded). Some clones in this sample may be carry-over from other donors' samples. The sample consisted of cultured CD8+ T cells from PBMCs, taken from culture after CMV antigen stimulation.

The CDR3 protein is CASSSSGGVYEAFF. CDR3 coding DNA: TGTGCCAGCAGCTCCAGCGGGGGCGTATATGAAGCTTTCTTT. The rearrangement joins TRBV7-3 to TRBJ1-1, with a tentative D call TRBD1 (6 bases). Trimming removed 4 bases from V and 7 bases from J, with 16 bases in between. CDR3 size: 14 residues. Germline values: CDR1 SGHTA, CDR2 FQGTGA.